This T cell receptor beta chain was observed in a study of beta chain features in type 1 diabetes. Regarding the study as a whole: The VDJ junctions of type 1 diabetes patients carried fewer insertions and more deletions. Type 1 diabetes patients had moderately but significantly shorter TCRB CDR3s in all four CD4+ subsets.

Since all of the isolated RNA was reverse transcribed, expressed TCRB transcripts were what got sequenced. Produced via immunoSEQ multiplex PCR; TCRdb's table is partial and in-frame only. The table records around 170,000 clones, 7% to 10% of them present only once. A few counts support this clone. What it binds is not known. Trimming cost V 2 bases and J 3 bases, with 11 bases left between them. CDR1 and CDR2 (germline): SGHRS, YFSETQ. This CDR3 contains 14 residues. Each donor gave one heparinised blood draw averaging about 110 mL. The purity of all sorted populations exceeded 95%. The sequenced sample consisted of central memory CD4+ T cells from blood. This receptor was identified in a young woman in good health. The chain carries TRBV5-1 and TRBJ1-2; D might be TRBD1 (5 bases). CDR3 sequence reads: CASSFPGGDYGYTF. The CDR3 DNA follows: TGCGCCAGCAGCTTCCCGGGGGGGGACTATGGCTACACCTTC.